Included here is one TCR beta chain sequence, with context. The antigen remains undetermined. This entry belongs to a study of T cells in Graves' hyperthyroidism and ophthalmopathy. Study results and caveats: Using 13 V-J features, a model discriminated ophthalmopathy from stable hyperthyroidism.

Patients having uncontrolled infection, another autoimmune disease, pregnancy or lactation were not included. The CDR3 has 15 amino acids. Deletions cut 0 bases from V and 3 bases from J, with 8 bases between. CDR1 is MGHRA, CDR2 YSYEKL, per germline. Amplification of TCR beta CDR3 regions was performed using RNA transcripts as template. RT-PCR in the first round (using the HTBI primer set) targeted the TCR CDR3. In TCRdb, the multiplex PCR reads were re-called with MiXCR into one record per CDR3 protein. The sample shows about 640,000 distinct CDR3 sequences, about a fifth of them seen only once. The chain recombines TRBV4-1 with TRBJ2-2; D is undetermined. This receptor was obtained from a man aged 30 to 45 with Graves' ophthalmopathy. The source material was blood. The CDR3 coding sequence is TGCGCCAGCAGCCAAGATGTTAGGGACACCGGGGAGCTGTTTTTT. This codes for CASSQDVRDTGELFF.